Following are 8 T cell receptor beta chains from one sample sequenced in a study of shared clonotypes between healthy human individuals. The assay was immunoSEQ multiplex PCR, and TCRdb's table has in-frame clones only and misses some. Of 550,000 to 600,000 clones detected, around 77% appear once; the ten largest clones hold 9.5% to 15%. Input material: PBMCs. These receptors were taken from a woman in her thirties or forties in good health. Some clones in this sample may be carry-over from other donors' samples.

The V call is TRBV6-9, the J call TRBJ1-5, with 7 bases that match TRBD1. This CDR3 is 15 amino acids long. CDR1 and CDR2 (germline): MNHGY, SVAAGI. V lost 5 bases to trimming and J lost 5 bases; unmatched junction nucleotides: 9. CDR3 protein: CASSGRDSRHQPQHF. In DNA form, the CDR3 reads TGTGCCAGCAGTGGCCGGGACAGTCGGCATCAGCCCCAGCATTTT.

The gene calls are TRBV29-1 and TRBJ2-1, with 10 bases lining up with TRBD2. With 4 bases clipped from V and 1 base from J, the junction kept 10 bases outside the gene matches. Per the germline V gene, CDR1 is SQVTM and CDR2 is ANQGSEA. This CDR3 is built from 17 residues. The CDR3 nucleotides read TGCAGCGTTGCAGCAGCGGGGGGGAGGGCTTCCTACAATGAGCAGTTCTTC. This gives the protein CSVAAAGGRASYNEQFF.

This chain uses TRBV14 with TRBJ2-1, with 8 positions matching TRBD2. The CDR3 spans 17 residues. Germline V gene sequence: CDR1 SGHDN, CDR2 FVKESK. V was clipped by 3 bases and J by 5 bases; unmatched bases: 12. CDR3 residues: CASSQSTGTRAHNEQFF. The DNA of the CDR3 is TGTGCCAGCAGCCAGAGTACCGGGACTAGGGCCCACAATGAGCAGTTCTTC.

The chain recombines TRBV11-2 with TRBJ2-5, with D tentatively TRBD1 (6 bases). Trimming removed 7 bases from V and 5 bases from J, with 17 bases in between. Germline loops: CDR1 SGHAT, CDR2 FQNNGV. CDR3 size: 14 residues. For the CDR3, the DNA is TGTGCCAGCAATGCCCTGGGGGCGGGTGAGACCCAGTACTTC. Its protein is CASNALGAGETQYF.

The J gene is TRBJ1-2, the V gene TRBV4-1; D unresolved. Trimming pared 3 bases from V and 4 bases from J, leaving 15 bases between. Germline CDR1 is MGHRA and CDR2 is YSYEKL. CDR3 length: 15 residues. The CDR3 DNA follows: TGCGCCAGCAGCCAGGACCCTCGAGACCCCTATGGCTACACCTTC. Translated: CASSQDPRDPYGYTF.

Note on this clone: At the DNA level, this CDR3 is encoded by other sequences in the same sample as well. The J gene is TRBJ2-3, the V gene TRBV29-1; 7 nucleotides match TRBD2. The CDR3 runs to 13 residues. J was trimmed by 3 bases and V by 3 bases; bases with no gene match: 3. Germline-derived CDR1 and CDR2 are SQVTM and ANQGSEA. This CDR3 is CSVEGGSTDTQYF. DNA for the CDR3: TGCAGCGTTGAGGGCGGGAGTACAGATACGCAGTATTTT.

To note about this clone: Since a much larger clone is just one base distant, this may be a read error. The sample holds other DNA sequences that translate to the same CDR3. This chain uses TRBV6-6 with TRBJ1-1; D is ambiguous. CDR1 is MNHNY, CDR2 SVGAGI, per germline (reference sequence). The CDR3 consists of 12 residues. CDR3 sequence (DNA): TGCGCCAGCAGCGTGGGGAGCACTGAAGCTTTCTTT. It translates to CASSVGSTEAFF.

This clone has only a few counts. The rearrangement joins TRBV19 to TRBJ2-5, with 11 bases that match TRBD2. Unmatched junction bases numbered 10, after V lost 6 bases and J lost 4 bases. This CDR3 region has 16 residues. Looked up from germline, CDR1 is LNHDA and CDR2 is SQIVND (reference sequence). The CDR3 protein is CASSPRGLAGSETQYF. The CDR3 bases are TGTGCCAGTAGCCCCCGAGGACTAGCGGGCTCAGAGACCCAGTACTTC.